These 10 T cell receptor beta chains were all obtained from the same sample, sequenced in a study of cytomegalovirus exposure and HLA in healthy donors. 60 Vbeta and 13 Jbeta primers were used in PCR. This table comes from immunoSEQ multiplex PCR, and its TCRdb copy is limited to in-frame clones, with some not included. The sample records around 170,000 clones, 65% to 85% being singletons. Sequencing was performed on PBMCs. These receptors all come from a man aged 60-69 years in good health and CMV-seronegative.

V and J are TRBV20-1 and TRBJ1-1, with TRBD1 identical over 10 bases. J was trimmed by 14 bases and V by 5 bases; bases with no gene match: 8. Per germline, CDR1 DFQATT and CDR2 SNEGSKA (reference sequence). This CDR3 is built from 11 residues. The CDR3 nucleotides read TGCAGTGCTCCCCTAGGACAGGGGGTGTTCTTT. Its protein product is CSAPLGQGVFF.

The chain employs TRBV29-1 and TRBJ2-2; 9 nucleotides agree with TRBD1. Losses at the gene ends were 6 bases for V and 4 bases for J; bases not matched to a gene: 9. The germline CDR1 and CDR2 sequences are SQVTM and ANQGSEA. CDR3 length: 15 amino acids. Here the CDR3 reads CSVREGTGSTGELFF. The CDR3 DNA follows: TGCAGCGTCCGAGAAGGGACAGGGTCCACCGGGGAGCTGTTTTTT.

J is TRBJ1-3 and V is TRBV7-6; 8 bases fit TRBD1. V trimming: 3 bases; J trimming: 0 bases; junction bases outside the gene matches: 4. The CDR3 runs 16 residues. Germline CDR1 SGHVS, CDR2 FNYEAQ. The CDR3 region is CASSLGTGSSGNTIYF. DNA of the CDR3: TGTGCCAGCAGCTTGGGGACAGGCAGCTCTGGAAACACCATATATTTT.

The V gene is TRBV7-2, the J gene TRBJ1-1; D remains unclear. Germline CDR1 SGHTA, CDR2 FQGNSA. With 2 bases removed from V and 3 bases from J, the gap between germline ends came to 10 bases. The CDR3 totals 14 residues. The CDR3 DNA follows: TGTGCCAGCAGCTTATCCGTCACAGACACTGAAGCTTTCTTT. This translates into CASSLSVTDTEAFF. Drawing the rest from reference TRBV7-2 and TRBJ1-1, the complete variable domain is GAGVSQSPSNKVTEKGKDVELRCDPISGHTALYWYRQSLGQGLEFLIYFQGNSAPDKSGLPSDRFSAERTGGSVSTLTIQRTQQEDSAVYLCASSLSVTDTEAFFGQGTRLTVV.

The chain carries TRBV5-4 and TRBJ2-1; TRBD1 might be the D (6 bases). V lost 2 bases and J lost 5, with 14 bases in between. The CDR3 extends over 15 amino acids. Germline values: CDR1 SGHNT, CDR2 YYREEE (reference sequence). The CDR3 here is CASSLGGSSDNEQFF. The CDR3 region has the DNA TGTGCCAGCAGCTTAGGGGGTAGCTCGGACAATGAGCAGTTCTTC.

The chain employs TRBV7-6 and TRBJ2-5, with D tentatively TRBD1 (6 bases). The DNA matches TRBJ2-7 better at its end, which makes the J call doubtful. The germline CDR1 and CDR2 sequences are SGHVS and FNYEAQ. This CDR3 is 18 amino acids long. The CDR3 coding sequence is TGTGCCAGCAGCTACGACCCGCCCGGGACACAGACACCTTACGAGCAGTACTTC. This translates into CASSYDPPGTQTPYEQYF.

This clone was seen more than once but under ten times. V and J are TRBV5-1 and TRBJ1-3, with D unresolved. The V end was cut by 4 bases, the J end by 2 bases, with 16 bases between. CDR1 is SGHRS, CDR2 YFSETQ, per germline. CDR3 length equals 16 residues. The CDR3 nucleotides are TGCGCCAGCAGCGGATTACCCCCGGGGACTGGAAACACCATATATTTT. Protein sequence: CASSGLPPGTGNTIYF.

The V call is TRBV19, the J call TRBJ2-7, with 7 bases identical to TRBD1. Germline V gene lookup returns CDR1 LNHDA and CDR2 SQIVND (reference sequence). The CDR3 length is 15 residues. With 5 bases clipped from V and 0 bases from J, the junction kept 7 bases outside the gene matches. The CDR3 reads CASSFRQGFSYEQYF. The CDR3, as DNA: TGTGCCAGTAGTTTCCGACAGGGATTCTCCTACGAGCAGTACTTC.

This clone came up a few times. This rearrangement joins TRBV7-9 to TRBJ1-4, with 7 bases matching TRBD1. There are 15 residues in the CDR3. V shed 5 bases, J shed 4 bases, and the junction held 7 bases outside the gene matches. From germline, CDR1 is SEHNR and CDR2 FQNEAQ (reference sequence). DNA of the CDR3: TGTGCCAGCAGCCGTGAGGGACAGTTTAATGAAAAACTGTTTTTT. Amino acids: CASSREGQFNEKLFF.

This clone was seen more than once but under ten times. The CDR3 protein is CASSFQPGGSYNEQFF. The CDR3 DNA reads TGTGCCAGCAGCTTCCAACCGGGAGGCTCCTACAATGAGCAGTTCTTC. This sequence joins TRBV5-5 and TRBJ2-1, with TRBD2 identical over 7 bases. Trimming removed 2 bases from V and 0 bases from J; junction bases left unmatched: 5. Germline values: CDR1 SGHKS, CDR2 YYEKEE (reference sequence). There are 16 residues in the CDR3.